The 21 T cell receptor beta chains reported below all come from one sample, sequenced in a study of CD8 T cells in Susac syndrome. With random hexamers, 0.5 to 1 ug RNA was reverse transcribed. Each CDR3 protein gets one entry after TCRdb re-called the immunoSEQ multiplex PCR reads with MiXCR. The table shows about 22,000 distinct CDR3 sequences, with around 94% occurring only once. Specimen: CD8+ T cells from PBMCs. The receptors stem from a human donor in good health.

This chain joins TRBV7-8 and TRBJ2-1; 10 nucleotides agree with TRBD1. This CDR3 region has 16 residues. V was pared by 2 bases and J by 3 bases, with 4 bases of the junction left unmatched. Germline values: CDR1 SGHVS, CDR2 FQNEAQ. The CDR3 region has the DNA TGTGCCAGCAGCTTAAGACAGGGGGCGAACTACAATGAGCAGTTCTTC. Protein: CASSLRQGANYNEQFF.

The chain recombines TRBV6-2 or TRBV6-3 with TRBJ2-2, with TRBD1 identical over 7 bases. J gave up 5 bases and V 2 bases, and 2 bases lay outside the gene matches. Germline lookup yields CDR1 MNHEY and CDR2 SVGEGT. CDR3 length equals 14 residues. The CDR3 DNA is TGTGCCAGCAGTTACAGGGGGCGGACCGGGGAGCTGTTTTTT. Amino acids: CASSYRGRTGELFF.

This clonotype is a singleton in its sample. The rearrangement uses TRBV7-9 and TRBJ2-4; 12 positions agree with TRBD2. Trimming took 5 bases from V and 0 from J; bases not matched to a gene: 5. The germline V gene encodes CDR1 SEHNR and CDR2 FQNEAQ (reference sequence). The CDR3 runs to 17 residues. The CDR3 coding sequence is TGTGCCAGCAGCGCCCTAGCGGGGGGGCGAGCCAAAAACATTCAGTACTTC. It encodes CASSALAGGRAKNIQYF.

The sample holds a few counts of this clonotype. The chain uses TRBV6-5 and TRBJ2-2; 7 bases are a match to TRBD1. Unmatched junction bases numbered 9, after V lost 6 bases and J lost 5 bases. The CDR3 has 15 residues. Germline V gene sequence: CDR1 MNHEY, CDR2 SVGAGI. The CDR3 region has the DNA TGTGCCAGCAGCTACGGGACAGTCGAAACCGGGGAGCTGTTTTTT. Protein sequence: CASSYGTVETGELFF.

For the CDR3, the DNA is TGTGCCAGCAGCCTGGACGGCTCCTACGAGCAGTACTTC. Protein product: CASSLDGSYEQYF. This sequence joins TRBV5-4 and TRBJ2-7; D is unclear. With 4 bases removed from V and 0 bases from J, the gap between germline ends came to 8 bases. Germline values: CDR1 SGHNT, CDR2 YYREEE (reference sequence). The length of the CDR3 is 13 residues.

The J gene is TRBJ1-1, the V gene TRBV15; D gene uncertain. CDR1 is LNHNV, CDR2 YYDKDF, per germline (reference sequence). The CDR3 runs to 14 residues. V shed 0 bases and J shed 10 bases, with 15 bases lying between them. The CDR3 reads CATSRDLTERVAFF. The CDR3 nucleotides are TGTGCCACCAGCAGAGATTTGACCGAGAGGGTAGCTTTCTTT. Drawing the rest from reference TRBV15 and TRBJ1-1, the complete variable domain is DAMVIQNPRYQVTQFGKPVTLSCSQTLNHNVMYWYQQKSSQAPKLLFHYYDKDFNNEADTPDNFQSRRPNTSFCFLDIRSPGLGDTAMYLCATSRDLTERVAFFGQGTRLTVV.

This chain connects TRBV7-2 to TRBJ2-5, with D perhaps being TRBD1 or TRBD2 (5 bases each). Trimming took off 1 base at V and 1 base at J, with 10 bases between the two ends. CDR1 and CDR2 (germline): SGHTA, FQGNSA. The CDR3 extends over 15 amino acids. In DNA, the CDR3 is TGTGCCAGCAGCTTAGTTAGAGGGACCCAAGAGACCCAGTACTTC. Its protein product is CASSLVRGTQETQYF.

The chain joins TRBV6-6 to TRBJ2-3; D is ambiguous. Germline CDR1 and CDR2: MNHNY and SVGAGI (reference sequence). The CDR3 spans 13 residues. With 8 bases removed from V and 0 bases from J, the gap between germline ends came to 9 bases. The CDR3 coding sequence is TGTGCCAGCGGCCGAGACAGCACAGATACGCAGTATTTT. This encodes CASGRDSTDTQYF.

The chain carries TRBV27 and TRBJ1-1; D unclear. The V gene's germline CDR1 is MNHEY and CDR2 SMNVEV (reference sequence). V lost 2 bases and J lost 7, with 11 bases in between. CDR3 size: 13 residues. The CDR3, as DNA: TGTGCCAGCAGTTTAGCGGGCGGTGGTGAAGCTTTCTTT. It translates to CASSLAGGGEAFF.

V usage is TRBV7-9 and J usage is TRBJ1-1; the D is unclear. V gave up 1 base and J gave up 11 bases, with 14 bases separating them. Per germline, CDR1 SEHNR and CDR2 FQNEAQ (reference sequence). The CDR3 length is 13 residues. This CDR3 is CASSLGRHPEAFF. The DNA of the CDR3 is TGTGCCAGCAGCTTAGGTAGACACCCAGAGGCTTTCTTT. The full variable domain, in which reference TRBV7-9 and TRBJ1-1 provide the parts outside the CDR3, is DTGVSQNPRHKITKRGQNVTFRCDPISEHNRLYWYRQTLGQGPEFLTYFQNEAQLEKSRLLSDRFSAERPKGSFSTLEIQRTEQGDSAMYLCASSLGRHPEAFFGQGTRLTVV.

The chain combines TRBV12-3 or TRBV12-4 with TRBJ1-5; possible D gene TRBD1, 6 bases. The V gene lost 2 bases and the J gene lost 3 bases, with 14 bases spanning the gap. The CDR3 has 16 amino acids. The chain's CDR3 is CASSLPGHPFNQPQHF. CDR3 DNA sequence: TGTGCCAGCAGTTTACCGGGACATCCTTTCAATCAGCCCCAGCATTTT.

This chain uses TRBV27 with TRBJ1-6, with 9 bases lining up with TRBD1. The germline V gene has CDR1 MNHEY and CDR2 SMNVEV (reference sequence). The V gene end was trimmed by 5 bases and the J gene end by 0 bases; junction bases not matched to a gene: 5. The CDR3 length is 17 residues. The CDR3 loop reads CASSLQGASSYNSPLHF. The CDR3 region has the DNA TGTGCCAGCAGTCTACAGGGGGCGAGCTCCTATAATTCACCCCTCCACTTT.

The V gene is TRBV7-9, the J gene TRBJ2-7; D ambiguous. V dropped 3 bases and J dropped 5 bases, with 11 bases sitting between them. The CDR3 has 13 amino acids. The V gene's germline CDR1 is SEHNR and CDR2 FQNEAQ (reference sequence). This CDR3 is CASSLGVLNEQYF. The DNA for the CDR3 is TGTGCCAGCAGCTTGGGTGTACTAAACGAGCAGTACTTC.

This sequence joins TRBV5-4 and TRBJ2-1; 14 bases line up with TRBD2. Losses at the gene ends were 3 bases for V and 14 bases for J; bases not matched to a gene: 7. This CDR3 has 14 residues. The germline V gene has CDR1 SGHNT and CDR2 YYREEE (reference sequence). The CDR3 nucleotides read TGTGCCAGCAGCTCCTTGACTAGCGGGGGGGGTGAGTTCTTC. It yields the protein CASSSLTSGGGEFF. Full variable domain (rest looked up from reference TRBV5-4 and TRBJ2-1): ETGVTQSPTHLIKTRGQQVTLRCSSQSGHNTVSWYQQALGQGPQFIFQYYREEENGRGNFPPRFSGLQFPNYSSELNVNALELDDSALYLCASSSLTSGGGEFFGPGTRLTVL.

The chain uses TRBV10-1 and TRBJ1-1; D might be TRBD1 (5 bases). CDR3 length equals 15 residues. Trimming took off 0 bases at V and 4 bases at J, with 12 bases between the two ends. Germline V CDR1 and CDR2: WNHNN, SYGVQD (reference sequence). The CDR3 here is CASSESIWGSTEAFF. CDR3 coding DNA: TGCGCCAGCAGTGAGTCGATTTGGGGGAGCACTGAAGCTTTCTTT.

The rearrangement links TRBV4-1 to TRBJ2-7; a weak D match, TRBD1 (6 bases). Germline lookup yields CDR1 MGHRA and CDR2 YSYEKL. Trimming removed 1 base from V and 1 base from J, with 20 bases in between. This CDR3 spans 18 amino acids. CDR3 coding DNA: TGCGCCAGCAGCCAAGCCCTCTCCGTTGGGACAAGATCCTACGAGCAGTACTTC. Its translation is CASSQALSVGTRSYEQYF.

The V gene is TRBV7-2, the J gene TRBJ2-7, with D tentatively TRBD2 (6 bases). Germline V CDR1 and CDR2: SGHTA, FQGNSA. Trimming removed 1 base from V and 0 bases from J, with 13 bases in between. This CDR3 is built from 16 residues. The CDR3 region has the DNA TGTGCCAGCAGCTTAGGGGGGACTTACCGCTCCTACGAGCAGTACTTC. This encodes CASSLGGTYRSYEQYF.

The J gene is TRBJ2-5, the V gene TRBV5-5; D tentatively fits TRBD1 or TRBD2 (6 bases each). The germline CDR1 and CDR2 sequences are SGHKS and YYEKEE (reference sequence). This CDR3 comprises 16 residues. The ends were cut back, 1 base at V and 1 base at J, with 14 bases in the middle. CDR3 DNA sequence: TGTGCCAGCAGCTTGCCCTTCGGGGGCTCCCAAGAGACCCAGTACTTC. Amino acids: CASSLPFGGSQETQYF.

The chain couples TRBV11-2 to TRBJ2-5, with 10 bases aligning to TRBD1. V lost 3 bases, J lost 5 bases, and 9 bases stayed unmatched. There are 16 residues in the CDR3. The V gene's germline CDR1 is SGHAT and CDR2 FQNNGV. CDR3 sequence (DNA): TGTGCCAGCAGCTTTTACCGGGACAGGGGTTTGGAGACCCAGTACTTC. This encodes CASSFYRDRGLETQYF.

This chain uses TRBV14 with TRBJ1-2, with TRBD1 matching over 7 bases. The CDR3 is made up of 13 amino acids. Germline V CDR1 and CDR2: SGHDN, FVKESK. The ends lost 6 bases at V and 4 bases at J; junction bases unmatched: 5. CDR3 DNA sequence: TGTGCCAGCAGGGGGGACAGTCCCTATGGCTACACCTTC. Residues: CASRGDSPYGYTF.

The chain couples TRBV9 to TRBJ2-7; D is possibly TRBD1 or TRBD2 (5 bases each). Germline V lookup: CDR1 SGDLS, CDR2 YYNGEE. V lost 3 bases and J lost 2, with 15 bases in between. CDR3 length: 15 amino acids. The CDR3 bases are TGTGCCAGCAGCGCATTCGGGGACGAGACCTACGAGCAGTACTTC. Protein sequence: CASSAFGDETYEQYF.